This T cell receptor beta chain was captured by sequencing in a study of blood T cell repertoires in COVID-19. In the study overall: Sources were T cells, B-cell-depleted T cells, or PBMCs; the material itself was cDNA or gDNA.

Per the study methods: Reference gene primers were amplified, and this amplification served to estimate nucleated cell counts. The data were produced by immunoSEQ multiplex PCR, yet TCRdb's version contains in-frame clones alone and is incomplete. The D gene and trimming were derived from the DNA, and the V and J assignments and clone size from that table. The top ten hold 7% to 8% of the sample, which has hundreds of thousands of clones, about nine tenths seen once. There are 12 residues in the CDR3. The germline V gene encodes CDR1 SGHRS and CDR2 YFSETQ. V lost 4 bases to trimming and J lost 10 bases; unmatched junction nucleotides: 6.

The receptor comes from a woman between 70 and 85 years old with COVID-19, enrolled during active disease. The gene calls are TRBV5-1 and TRBJ2-3, with 7 bases fitting TRBD1. Sequenced: peripheral blood. CDR3 residues: CASSNGQDSQYF. The CDR3 DNA follows: TGCGCCAGCAGCAATGGACAGGACTCGCAGTATTTT.